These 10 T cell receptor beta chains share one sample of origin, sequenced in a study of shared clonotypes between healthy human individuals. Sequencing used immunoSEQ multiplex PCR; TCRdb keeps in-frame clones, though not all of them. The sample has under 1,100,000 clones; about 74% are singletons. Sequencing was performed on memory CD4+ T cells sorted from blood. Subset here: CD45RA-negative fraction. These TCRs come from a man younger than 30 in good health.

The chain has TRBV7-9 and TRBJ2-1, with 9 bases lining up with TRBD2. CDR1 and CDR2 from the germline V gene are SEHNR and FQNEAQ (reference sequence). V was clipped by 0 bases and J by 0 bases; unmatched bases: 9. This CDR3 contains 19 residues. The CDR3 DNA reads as TGTGCCAGCAGCTTAGCGGGACTAGCCGCCACTAGCTCCTACAATGAGCAGTTCTTC. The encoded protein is CASSLAGLAATSSYNEQFF.

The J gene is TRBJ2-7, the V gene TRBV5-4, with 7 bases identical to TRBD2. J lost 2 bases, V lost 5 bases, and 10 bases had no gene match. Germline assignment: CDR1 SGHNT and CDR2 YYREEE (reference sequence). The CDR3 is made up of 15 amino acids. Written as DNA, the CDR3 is TGTGCCAGCAGAACCGACAGAGGACTAGCCTACGAGCAGTACTTC. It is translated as CASRTDRGLAYEQYF.

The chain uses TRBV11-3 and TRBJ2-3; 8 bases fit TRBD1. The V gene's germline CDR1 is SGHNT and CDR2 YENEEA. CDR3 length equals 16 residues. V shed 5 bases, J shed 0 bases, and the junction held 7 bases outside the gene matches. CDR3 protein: CASSRQTGASTDTQYF. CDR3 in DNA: TGTGCCAGCAGCCGTCAGACAGGGGCTAGCACAGATACGCAGTATTTT.

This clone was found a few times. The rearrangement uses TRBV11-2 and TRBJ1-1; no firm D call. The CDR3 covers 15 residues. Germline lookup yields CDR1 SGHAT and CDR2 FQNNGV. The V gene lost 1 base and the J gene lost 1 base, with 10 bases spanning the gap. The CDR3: CASSLGVTRNTEAFF. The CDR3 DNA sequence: TGTGCCAGCAGCTTAGGCGTAACCAGGAACACTGAAGCTTTCTTT.

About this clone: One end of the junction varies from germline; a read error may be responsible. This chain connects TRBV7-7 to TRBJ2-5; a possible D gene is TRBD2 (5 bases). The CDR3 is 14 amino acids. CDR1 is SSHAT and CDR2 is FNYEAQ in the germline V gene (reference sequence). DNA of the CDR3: TGTGCTAGCAGCCCCTGGACTCGCCAAGAGACCCAGTACTTC. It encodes CASSPWTRQETQYF.

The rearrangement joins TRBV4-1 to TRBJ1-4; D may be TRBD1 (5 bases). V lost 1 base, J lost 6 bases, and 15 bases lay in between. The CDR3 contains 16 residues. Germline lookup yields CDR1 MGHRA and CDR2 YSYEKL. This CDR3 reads CASSQVQRSGDEKLFF. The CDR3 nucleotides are TGCGCCAGCAGCCAAGTTCAGAGGTCGGGGGATGAAAAACTGTTTTTT.

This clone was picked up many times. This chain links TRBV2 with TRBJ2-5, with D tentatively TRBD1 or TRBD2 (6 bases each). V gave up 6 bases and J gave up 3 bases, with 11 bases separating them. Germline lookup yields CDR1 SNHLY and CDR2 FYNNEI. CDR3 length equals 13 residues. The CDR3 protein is CASRGGWEETQYF. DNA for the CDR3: TGTGCCAGCAGGGGGGGCTGGGAAGAGACCCAGTACTTC.

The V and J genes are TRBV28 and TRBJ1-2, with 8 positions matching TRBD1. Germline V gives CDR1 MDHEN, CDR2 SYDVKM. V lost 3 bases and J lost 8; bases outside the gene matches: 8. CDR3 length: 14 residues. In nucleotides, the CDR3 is TGTGCCAGCAGTTTCCCCGGACAGGGTTTAGGCTACACCTTC. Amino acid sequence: CASSFPGQGLGYTF.

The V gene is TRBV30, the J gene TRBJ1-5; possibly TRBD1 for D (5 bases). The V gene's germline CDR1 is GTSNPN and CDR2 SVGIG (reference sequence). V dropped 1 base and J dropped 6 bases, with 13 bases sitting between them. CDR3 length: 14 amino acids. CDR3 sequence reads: CAWSAGTRGQPQHF. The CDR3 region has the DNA TGTGCCTGGAGTGCCGGGACTCGGGGTCAGCCCCAGCATTTT.

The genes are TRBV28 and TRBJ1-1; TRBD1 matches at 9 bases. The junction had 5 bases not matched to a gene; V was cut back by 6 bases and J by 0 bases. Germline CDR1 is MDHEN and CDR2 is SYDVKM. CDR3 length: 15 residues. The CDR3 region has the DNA TGTGCCAGCAGCCGTGGACAGGGGATGAACACTGAAGCTTTCTTT. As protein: CASSRGQGMNTEAFF.